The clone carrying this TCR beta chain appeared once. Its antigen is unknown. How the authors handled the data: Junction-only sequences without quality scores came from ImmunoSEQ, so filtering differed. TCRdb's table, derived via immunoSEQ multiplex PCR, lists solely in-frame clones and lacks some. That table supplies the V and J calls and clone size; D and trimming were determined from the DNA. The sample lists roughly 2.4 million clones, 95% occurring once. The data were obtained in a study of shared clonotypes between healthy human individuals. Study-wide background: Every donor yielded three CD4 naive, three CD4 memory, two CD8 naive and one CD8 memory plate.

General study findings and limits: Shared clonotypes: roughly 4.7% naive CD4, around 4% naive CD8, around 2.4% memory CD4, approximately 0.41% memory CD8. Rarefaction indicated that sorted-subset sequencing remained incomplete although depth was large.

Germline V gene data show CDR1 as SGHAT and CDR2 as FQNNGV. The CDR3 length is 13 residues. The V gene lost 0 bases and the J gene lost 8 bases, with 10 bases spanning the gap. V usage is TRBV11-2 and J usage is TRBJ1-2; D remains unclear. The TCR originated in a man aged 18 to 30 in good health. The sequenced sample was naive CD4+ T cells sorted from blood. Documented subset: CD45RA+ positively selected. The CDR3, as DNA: TGTGCCAGCAGCTTAGATAAGGAGGGAGGCTACACCTTC. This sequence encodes CASSLDKEGGYTF.